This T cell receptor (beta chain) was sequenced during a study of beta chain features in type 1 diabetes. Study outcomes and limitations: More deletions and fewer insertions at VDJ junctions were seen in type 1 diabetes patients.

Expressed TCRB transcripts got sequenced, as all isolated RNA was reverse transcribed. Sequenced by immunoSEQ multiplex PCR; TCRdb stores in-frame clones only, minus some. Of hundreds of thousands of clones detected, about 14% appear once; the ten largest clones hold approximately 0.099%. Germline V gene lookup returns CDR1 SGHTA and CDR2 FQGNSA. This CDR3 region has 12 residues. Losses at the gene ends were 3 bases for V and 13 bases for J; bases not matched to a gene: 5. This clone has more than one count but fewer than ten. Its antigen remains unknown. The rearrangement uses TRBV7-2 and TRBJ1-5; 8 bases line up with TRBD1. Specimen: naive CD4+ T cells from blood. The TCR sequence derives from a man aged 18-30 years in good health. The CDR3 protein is CASSFPGQGQHF. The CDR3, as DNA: TGTGCCAGCAGCTTCCCAGGACAGGGTCAGCATTTT.